This TCR beta chain appears in the sequencing data of a study of shared clonotypes between healthy human individuals. Study background: Three CD4 naive, three CD4 memory, two CD8 naive and one CD8 memory plate were used per donor. General study results and limits: When naive CD4 clonotypes were compared across a handful of donors, 4% to 5.5% were shared. Inspection by rarefaction showed sorted-subset sequencing to be incomplete despite large depth. Clonotypes which were not shared had lower generation probabilities than clonotypes that all four donors shared.

As concerns this clone: Its antigen is undetermined.

Some clones are missing from TCRdb's copy, which holds only in-frame ones; the method was immunoSEQ multiplex PCR. The sample includes about 2 million clones, less than 95% of them seen just once. The CDR3 runs to 14 residues. Germline values: CDR1 LNHDA, CDR2 SQIVND (reference sequence). V lost 3 bases to trimming and J lost 5 bases, with 13 bases between them. Naive CD8 populations comprised CD45RO-negative cells positively selected for CCR7, excluding terminally differentiated effector memory CD45RA+ cells. The sample consisted of naive CD8+ T cells sorted from blood. The receptor was isolated from a man younger than 35 in good health. The chain recombines TRBV19 with TRBJ1-1; D is unresolved. CDR3 in amino acids: CASSIPRMGTEAFF. DNA of the CDR3: TGTGCCAGTAGTATTCCCCGAATGGGAACTGAAGCTTTCTTT.